Below are 32 T cell receptor beta chains sequenced from a single sample in a study of T cells after yellow fever vaccination. TCRdb reprocessed the 5' RACE reads with MiXCR, giving one entry per CDR3 protein. The sample records roughly 500,000 distinct CDR3 sequences, around 21% being singletons. Here the sequenced sample was PBMCs, taken 15 days after the yellow fever booster vaccination. The receptors stem from a man aged 25 to 45 who received the YFV17D yellow fever vaccine.

This clonotype was detected a few times. In DNA form, the CDR3 reads TGTGCCATCAGCGGACTTTACGAGCAGTACTTC. Its protein is CAISGLYEQYF. The gene calls are TRBV10-3 and TRBJ2-7; maybe TRBD2 (5 bases). CDR1 and CDR2 (germline): ENHRY, SYGVKD. Trimming removed 6 bases at V and 4 bases at J, with 7 bases between. This CDR3 has 11 amino acids.

The genes are TRBV19 and TRBJ1-5; D not resolved. The CDR3 is 12 residues long. With 2 bases removed from V and 4 bases from J, the gap between germline ends came to 3 bases. In germline, CDR1 is LNHDA, CDR2 SQIVND (reference sequence). The DNA for the CDR3 is TGTGCCAGTAGTATAAGTAATCAGCCCCAGCATTTT. This encodes CASSISNQPQHF. The variable domain in full, completed from reference TRBV19 and TRBJ1-5, reads DGGITQSPKYLFRKEGQNVTLSCEQNLNHDAMYWYRQDPGQGLRLIYYSQIVNDFQKGDIAEGYSVSREKKESFPLTVTSAQKNPTAFYLCASSISNQPQHFGDGTRLSIL.

The rearrangement links TRBV5-6 to TRBJ2-7; possible D gene TRBD2, 6 bases. The V gene's germline CDR1 is SGHDT and CDR2 YYEEEE. V was trimmed by 0 bases and J by 2 bases, leaving 12 bases between them. This CDR3 region has 15 residues. The CDR3 DNA reads as TGTGCCAGCAGCTTGGGACTAGAGTCGGCCTACGAGCAGTACTTC. Encoded protein: CASSLGLESAYEQYF.

The chain carries TRBV7-2 and TRBJ2-3; 10 bases agree with TRBD2. The J segment lost 6 bases and the V segment lost 1 base, leaving 7 bases of the junction unmatched. Germline V gene data show CDR1 as SGHTA and CDR2 as FQGNSA. CDR3 size: 16 residues. CDR3 protein: CASSLVTRLAGDTQYF. DNA for the CDR3: TGTGCCAGCAGCTTAGTTACCCGACTAGCGGGCGATACGCAGTATTTT.

J is TRBJ2-3 and V is TRBV20-1; TRBD1 matches at 8 bases. Germline CDR1 is DFQATT and CDR2 is SNEGSKA (reference sequence). The CDR3 sequence is 14 residues long. Unmatched junction bases numbered 9, after V lost 8 bases and J lost 2 bases. The DNA for the CDR3 is TGCAGTCTCTATACAGGGGGGATCACAGATACGCAGTATTTT. It encodes CSLYTGGITDTQYF.

The sample holds a few counts of this clonotype. The chain couples TRBV27 to TRBJ2-7; 7 nucleotides line up with TRBD1. In germline, CDR1 is MNHEY, CDR2 SMNVEV (reference sequence). This CDR3 is built from 11 residues. The junction had 6 bases not matched to a gene; V was cut back by 6 bases and J by 10 bases. This CDR3 is CASRKGTVQYF. DNA of the CDR3: TGTGCCAGCAGAAAAGGGACAGTTCAGTACTTC.

Only a few counts were recorded for this clonotype. V and J are TRBV7-2 and TRBJ2-3; D ambiguous. Germline CDR1 is SGHTA and CDR2 is FQGNSA. Between the trimmed V and J ends, which lost 5 bases and 2 bases, there was a span of 14 bases. The CDR3 has 15 amino acids. CDR3 sequence: CASSLIQEFTDTQYF. In nucleotides, the CDR3 is TGTGCCAGCAGCCTCATTCAAGAATTCACAGATACGCAGTATTTT.

This clonotype was counted only a few times. CDR3: CASSSGQGGEDTGELFF. CDR3 bases: TGTGCCAGCAGCTCGGGACAGGGGGGGGAGGACACCGGGGAGCTGTTTTTT. The chain uses TRBV7-2 and TRBJ2-2, with 11 bases matching TRBD1. In germline, CDR1 is SGHTA, CDR2 FQGNSA. V lost 4 bases, J lost 3 bases, and 7 bases stayed unmatched. The CDR3 is made up of 17 amino acids.

This clonotype was counted only a few times. Mismatch with germline at one junction end may stem from a read error. The V call is TRBV7-7, the J call TRBJ2-5; no definite D call. The CDR3 spans 13 residues. The germline gives CDR1 SSHAT, CDR2 FNYEAQ (reference sequence). This chain's CDR3 is CASSYRLEETQYF. CDR3 in DNA: TGTGCTAGCAGCTACAGACTCGAAGAGACCCAGTACTTC. Using reference TRBV7-7 and TRBJ2-5 for the parts outside the CDR3, the full variable domain is GAGVSQSPRYKVTKRGQDVTLRCDPISSHATLYWYQQALGQGPEFLTYFNYEAQPDKSGLPSDRFSAERPEGSISTLTIQRTEQRDSAMYRCASSYRLEETQYFGPGTRLLVL.

V is TRBV7-2 and J is TRBJ2-3; unclear D gene. The CDR3 contains 15 residues. V was shortened by 4 bases and J by 0 bases, with 11 bases between the two germline ends. The germline gives CDR1 SGHTA, CDR2 FQGNSA. The chain's CDR3 is CASSSLITSTDTQYF. CDR3 DNA sequence: TGTGCCAGCAGCTCCTTAATTACTAGCACAGATACGCAGTATTTT.

This clonotype showed up just a few times. V gene TRBV4-3 combines with J gene TRBJ2-1; possible D gene TRBD1, 5 bases. CDR1 LGHNA and CDR2 YSLEER come from the germline V gene. The ends were cut back, 0 bases at V and 8 bases at J, with 8 bases in the middle. The CDR3 runs 13 residues. The CDR3 spells CASSQESGHEQFF. The CDR3 DNA is TGCGCCAGCAGCCAAGAATCAGGGCATGAGCAGTTCTTC.

This clonotype was seen a few times. The chain links TRBV27 to TRBJ2-1; 9 nucleotides line up with TRBD2. Germline assignment: CDR1 MNHEY and CDR2 SMNVEV (reference sequence). Germline trimming cut 2 bases from V and 8 bases from J; bases unmatched to any gene: 10. CDR3 length equals 16 residues. CDR3 sequence: CASSLAGGPHVDEQFF. Here the CDR3 DNA reads TGTGCCAGCAGTTTAGCGGGAGGGCCTCATGTAGATGAGCAGTTCTTC.

The CDR3 coding sequence is TGCAGTGCTCAGCGAGATTCACCCCTCCACTTT. This encodes CSAQRDSPLHF. The chain links TRBV20-1 to TRBJ1-6; D not resolved. CDR3 length equals 11 residues. Germline assignment: CDR1 DFQATT and CDR2 SNEGSKA (reference sequence). V was pared by 5 bases and J by 8 bases, with 7 bases between.

This clonotype was counted between two and nine times. V gene TRBV10-3 combines with J gene TRBJ1-1; D unresolved. Per germline, CDR1 ENHRY and CDR2 SYGVKD. V lost 4 bases to trimming and J lost 7 bases, with 13 bases between them. This CDR3 contains 13 residues. In DNA, the CDR3 is TGTGCCATCAGTGGGACGGAGGCGAATGAAGCTTTCTTT. Amino acids: CAISGTEANEAFF.

CDR3: CSAGSLPWYEQYF. The CDR3 nucleotides are TGCAGTGCTGGGTCCCTACCATGGTACGAGCAGTACTTC. The chain carries TRBV20-1 and TRBJ2-7; D unclear. CDR1 and CDR2 (germline): DFQATT, SNEGSKA (reference sequence). This CDR3 has 13 residues. The V end lost 5 bases, the J end lost 4 bases, and 15 bases lay between the germline ends.

CDR3 DNA: TGTGCCAGCAGCTTAGGCCGGAACTACCCCACAGATACGCAGTATTTT. It specifies CASSLGRNYPTDTQYF. The chain couples TRBV11-2 to TRBJ2-3, with D hard to call. Germline assignment: CDR1 SGHAT and CDR2 FQNNGV. The CDR3 contains 16 residues. Trimming pared 1 base from V and 2 bases from J, leaving 13 bases between.

V and J are TRBV5-6 and TRBJ2-5; TRBD2 might be the D (7 bases). The CDR3 extends over 14 amino acids. V shed 6 bases and J shed 1 base, with 13 bases lying between them. Germline loops: CDR1 SGHDT, CDR2 YYEEEE. CDR3 nucleotides: TGTGCCAGCACCTTAGGGGGGGTCCAAGAGACCCAGTACTTC. As protein: CASTLGGVQETQYF.

The V and J genes are TRBV3-1 and TRBJ2-5, with no clear D. The CDR3 loop spans 11 amino acids. Germline lookup yields CDR1 LGHDT and CDR2 YNNKEL (reference sequence). V dropped 0 bases and J dropped 13 bases, with 9 bases sitting between them. DNA for the CDR3: TGTGCCAGCAGCCAAGATCTTTCATCGTACTTC. Translating gives CASSQDLSSYF.

This clonotype appeared a few times. This rearrangement joins TRBV29-1 to TRBJ2-3; TRBD2 aligns across 7 bases. This CDR3 comprises 14 residues. In germline, CDR1 is SQVTM, CDR2 ANQGSEA. Trimming removed 8 bases from V and 4 bases from J; junction bases left unmatched: 12. As DNA, the CDR3 is TGCAGCCCAATGGTCCGGGAGGAACCAGATACGCAGTATTTT. Translated: CSPMVREEPDTQYF.

The V gene is TRBV20-1, the J gene TRBJ2-4; 7 bases match TRBD2. The V and J ends lost 6 bases and 0 bases, in that order; junction bases with no gene match: 8. The CDR3 sequence is 15 residues long. In germline, CDR1 is DFQATT, CDR2 SNEGSKA (reference sequence). The DNA of the CDR3 is TGCAGTGCCCCCGGCGGGAGTGGAGCCAAAAACATTCAGTACTTC. Residues: CSAPGGSGAKNIQYF.

V and J are TRBV7-2 and TRBJ1-1; unclear D gene. Germline CDR1 reads SGHTA; CDR2 reads FQGNSA. There are 13 residues in the CDR3. Deletions cut 2 bases from V and 2 bases from J, with 6 bases between. As DNA, the CDR3 is TGTGCCAGCAGCTTAATGGGAAACACTGAAGCTTTCTTT. Its protein is CASSLMGNTEAFF.

This chain uses TRBV11-1 with TRBJ2-1, with 9 nucleotides matching TRBD2. Germline CDR1 is SGHAT and CDR2 is FQDESV (reference sequence). The CDR3 has 19 residues. V dropped 1 base and J dropped 9; count of bases not matched to a gene: 19. The CDR3 spells CASSLEVSGAYLAGSEQFF. The CDR3 coding sequence is TGTGCCAGCAGCTTAGAAGTATCGGGGGCGTACCTAGCGGGAAGTGAGCAGTTCTTC.

In regard to this clonotype: One junction end disagrees with the germline gene, perhaps due to a read error. The CDR3 DNA is TGCTGTGCTAGAGATACGCTAGCGGAGAGCACAGATACGCAGTATTTT. Translated, it gives CCARDTLAESTDTQYF. This chain connects TRBV20-1 to TRBJ2-3, with 7 bases matching TRBD2. This CDR3 spans 16 amino acids. Germline values: CDR1 DFQATT, CDR2 SNEGSKA (reference sequence).

This clonotype appeared many times. At one end the junction does not follow the germline gene, possibly because of a read error. The V call is TRBV3-1, the J call TRBJ1-5; 8 bases map to TRBD1. The CDR3 sequence is 13 residues long. CDR1 is LGHDT, CDR2 YNNKEL, per germline (reference sequence). For the CDR3, the DNA is TGCGCCAGCAGCCAGGACAGGGACCAGCCCCAGCATTTT. This sequence encodes CASSQDRDQPQHF.

This clonotype was picked up a small number of times. This sequence joins TRBV7-8 and TRBJ2-1; tentative D call: TRBD2 (6 bases). The CDR3 loop spans 20 amino acids. Deletions cut 5 bases from V and 4 bases from J, with 30 bases between. Germline-derived CDR1 and CDR2 are SGHVS and FQNEAQ. The CDR3 protein is CASSRGRAEGGIRTYNEQFF. DNA of the CDR3: TGTGCCAGCAGCCGCGGACGGGCGGAAGGCGGGATCCGTACATACAATGAGCAGTTCTTC. The full variable domain, in which reference TRBV7-8 and TRBJ2-1 provide the parts outside the CDR3, is GAGVSQSPRYKVAKRGQDVALRCDPISGHVSLFWYQQALGQGPEFLTYFQNEAQLDKSGLPSDRFFAERPEGSVSTLKIQRTQQEDSAVYLCASSRGRAEGGIRTYNEQFFGPGTRLTVL.

This clonotype was observed a handful of times. The chain employs TRBV19 and TRBJ2-1; TRBD2 matches 12 bases. V was pared by 1 base and J by 10 bases, with 8 bases of the junction left unmatched. Germline-derived CDR1 and CDR2 are LNHDA and SQIVND (reference sequence). This CDR3 is 16 amino acids long. CDR3 in DNA: TGTGCCAGTAGTATAGGTTGGCTAGCGGGAGGGGAGGAGCAGTTCTTC. This encodes CASSIGWLAGGEEQFF. The full variable domain, with the rest looked up from reference TRBV19 and TRBJ2-1, is DGGITQSPKYLFRKEGQNVTLSCEQNLNHDAMYWYRQDPGQGLRLIYYSQIVNDFQKGDIAEGYSVSREKKESFPLTVTSAQKNPTAFYLCASSIGWLAGGEEQFFGPGTRLTVL.

This clonotype occurred a few times. This chain connects TRBV5-1 to TRBJ2-2, with D uncertain. Germline values: CDR1 SGHRS, CDR2 YFSETQ. The CDR3 is 16 residues long. The ends were cut back, 5 bases at V and 0 bases at J, with 14 bases in the middle. This CDR3 reads CASRTPPETNTGELFF. The CDR3 DNA reads TGCGCCAGCAGAACCCCCCCAGAGACGAACACCGGGGAGCTGTTTTTT.

The chain carries TRBV6-6 and TRBJ2-7; 7 bases match TRBD1. With 6 bases clipped from V and 2 bases from J, the junction kept 4 bases outside the gene matches. Germline V gives CDR1 MNHNY, CDR2 SVGAGI (reference sequence). The CDR3 is 13 amino acids. CDR3 protein: CASRTTGAYEQYF. Here the CDR3 DNA reads TGTGCCAGCAGAACCACAGGGGCCTACGAGCAGTACTTC.

A few counts support this clonotype. The gene calls are TRBV2 and TRBJ2-3, with TRBD2 as a possible D gene (6 bases). V was cut by 11 bases and J by 3 bases, with 18 bases left in between. The CDR3 length is 14 residues. Germline lookup yields CDR1 SNHLY and CDR2 FYNNEI. The CDR3 nucleotides read TGTGCCGGGACCAGACTAGATGAGACAGATACGCAGTATTTT. This translates into CAGTRLDETDTQYF.

This clonotype has more than one count but fewer than ten. The chain has TRBV29-1 and TRBJ2-3, with 9 bases fitting TRBD2. CDR1 is SQVTM and CDR2 is ANQGSEA in the germline V gene. The ends lost 4 bases at V and 3 bases at J; junction bases unmatched: 8. This CDR3 has 15 residues. The CDR3 DNA follows: TGCAGCGTTGGTCGAGCGGGAGGCCAAACAGATACGCAGTATTTT. It encodes CSVGRAGGQTDTQYF.

The rearrangement uses TRBV12-3 or TRBV12-4 and TRBJ2-1; TRBD2 might be the D (5 bases). The germline V and J ends were trimmed by 3 bases and 0 bases, with 12 bases remaining between them. The CDR3 consists of 16 residues. CDR3 sequence (DNA): TGTGCCAGCAGTTTTCTAGCTGATAGCTCCTACAATGAGCAGTTCTTC. Encoded protein: CASSFLADSSYNEQFF.

This clonotype occurred a few times. The V gene is TRBV10-3, the J gene TRBJ2-1, with 8 positions matching TRBD2. The CDR3 covers 14 residues. Germline CDR1 reads ENHRY; CDR2 reads SYGVKD. The V segment lost 8 bases and the J segment 9 bases; nucleotides outside the gene matches: 12. The CDR3 sequence is CAIGTGGHNGEQFF. The CDR3 coding sequence is TGTGCCATCGGGACGGGAGGGCACAACGGTGAGCAGTTCTTC.